This TCR beta chain was documented in a study of identical twins. Study findings and constraints: Cord blood's abundant beta clonotypes had fewer insertions, unlike memory repertoires. Twin pairs had excess sharing that was weaker in beta out-of-frame sequences.

A universal primer site was incorporated via template switching, and the cDNA contained unique molecular identifiers. TCRdb re-called the 5' RACE reads through MiXCR, storing one row per CDR3 protein. Of about 150,000 distinct CDR3 sequences in the sample, roughly 3.3% were seen once. On this clonotype itself: Its antigen is not identified.

Sequencing used memory T cells sorted from blood. This clonotype was obtained from a man aged 18 to 35 in good health.

This CDR3 reads CSVGGVKEKLFF. CDR3 sequence (DNA): TGCAGCGTTGGAGGGGTAAAAGAAAAACTGTTTTTT. The rearrangement uses TRBV29-1 and TRBJ1-4; maybe TRBD1 (5 bases). The CDR3 covers 12 residues. V dropped 4 bases and J dropped 8 bases, with 11 bases sitting between them. Germline CDR1 is SQVTM and CDR2 is ANQGSEA.